Given below is one TCR beta chain in context. Its target is unknown. This CDR3 has 14 residues. Germline loops: CDR1 ENHRY, CDR2 SYGVKD. These data are taken from a study of monozygotic twins with inflammatory bowel disease. Study results and limitations: The data offered no way to tell different T cell subtypes apart. Differences in immunosuppressive treatment may have been a source of added variability in patient repertoires.

Two nested PCRs, of around 15 and 10 cycles, processed TCRalpha and TCRbeta cDNA. TCRdb re-called the 5' RACE reads; every CDR3 protein appears as one record, without DNA. The table lists fewer than 350,000 distinct CDR3 sequences, with approximately 2% in the top ten. The specimen was blood. V is TRBV10-3 and J is TRBJ1-4; the TCRdb D gene call, TRBD1, has no DNA to confirm it. The sequence was collected from a human donor with ulcerative colitis or Crohn's disease, or a healthy co-twin of an affected twin (not recorded which). The CDR3 here is CAISERDRPEKLFF.